The clone carrying this T cell receptor beta chain was counted many times. What it binds is not known. This specimen comes from a study of neurological immune-mediated disorders. Broader study findings: None of the CDR3 amino acid sequences found in expanded clones was shared across subjects. This suggests that the TCR-beta repertoires were private in all groups. The multiple sclerosis repertoire cluster lacked an association with any feature, whether clinical or MRI.

TCRdb analysed the 5' RACE reads with MiXCR anew, one entry per CDR3 protein. This sample has 55,000 to 60,000 distinct CDR3 sequences, with around 3.6% found just once. The V gene lost 5 bases and the J gene lost 5 bases, with 7 bases spanning the gap. The CDR3 length is 12 residues. The source material was PBMCs. This clonotype was sampled from a woman in her 30s with multiple sclerosis. The rearrangement links TRBV12-3 or TRBV12-4 to TRBJ2-1; the D gene is possibly TRBD2 (6 bases). The CDR3 loop reads CASSPSDNEQFF. The CDR3 bases are TGTGCCAGCAGTCCTAGCGACAATGAGCAGTTCTTC.